This TCR beta chain was captured in a study of a mutant IDH1 vaccine in newly diagnosed glioma (dated by TCRdb to about 2021). Looking at the study overall: The approximately 30 treated patients were roughly 60% male and around 40% female, with a mean age of around 40 years. Peripheral blood samples were drawn at six visits, namely V03 (baseline), V05, V07, V10, V12 and V13. Prior to enrollment, patients had been given standard therapy consisting of radiotherapy alone, temozolomide alone, or radiochemotherapy with temozolomide, with the combination given to most patients. For exploratory analyses, about two dozen treated patients had longitudinal TCRB deep sequencing done wherever samples were available.

Libraries were constructed by the immunoSEQ multiplex PCR assay. Rearranged TCR beta chain sequences were amplified with the hsTCRB Kit following the manufacturer's protocol. TCRB libraries were sequenced on an Illumina MiSeq. In the original analysis: Demultiplexing, trimming and gene mapping were performed with the kit vendor's proprietary platform. Held by TCRdb, this immuneACCESS table contains in-frame sequences only and omits some clones. Under half of the omission traces to an unresolved V gene where checked; the cause of the rest is unknown. V, J and clone size reflect that table, while D and trimming were determined from the DNA. The sample data list under 75,000 clones, and 91% of these were observed just once. 2.5% to 3% of the sample comes from the top ten. The time point tag for this specimen amounts to: baseline, week 1 (first vaccination visit). In light of the paper, this sample's treatment or condition label describes: pre-vaccination baseline after standard-of-care therapy. All donors had newly diagnosed IDH1-mutant astrocytomas of WHO grade 3 or 4 that showed loss of nuclear ATRX. The samples were drawn from NOA16, a multicentre, single-arm, open-label phase I trial in Germany that tested a mutant IDH1 peptide vaccine in humans for the first time. Visit V03 blood draws served as the baseline sample for immunogenicity testing. Genomic DNA for TCRB sequencing was extracted from EDTA blood using the DNeasy Blood and Tissue Kit.

From its cysteine to its phenylalanine, the CDR3 spans 11 amino acids. Only CDR3 DNA is held: 33 bases, read in frame from base 1. CDR1 is given as LNHDA and CDR2 as SQIVND, both from the germline V gene (reference sequence). Ends trimmed: V by 5 bases, J by 5 bases; bases unmatched to a gene: 0. The full study reports these points: Selection of PBMC samples for TCRB deep sequencing was based on availability. The authors stated that sample limitations prevented analyses of patient blood samples from being reproduced. No apparent relationship was observed between pseudoprogression and alterations in the top peripheral T cell clonotypes detected by TCRB sequencing. Across multiple MHC alleles, vaccine-induced immune responses were seen in about 93% of patients.

On this clone: Its antigen specificity is not known. No much larger clone exists at a distance of one base, and base qualities are not known.

The TCR comes from a man over 45 with glioma. Material: PBMCs, obtained from a glioma patient treated with radiotherapy, temozolomide or both. Recombination joined TRBV19 with TRBJ2-7; 7 central nucleotides agree with TRBD2. CDR3 protein: CASSRGDEQYF. The bases are TGTGCCAGTAGTCGGGGGGACGAGCAGTACTTC.